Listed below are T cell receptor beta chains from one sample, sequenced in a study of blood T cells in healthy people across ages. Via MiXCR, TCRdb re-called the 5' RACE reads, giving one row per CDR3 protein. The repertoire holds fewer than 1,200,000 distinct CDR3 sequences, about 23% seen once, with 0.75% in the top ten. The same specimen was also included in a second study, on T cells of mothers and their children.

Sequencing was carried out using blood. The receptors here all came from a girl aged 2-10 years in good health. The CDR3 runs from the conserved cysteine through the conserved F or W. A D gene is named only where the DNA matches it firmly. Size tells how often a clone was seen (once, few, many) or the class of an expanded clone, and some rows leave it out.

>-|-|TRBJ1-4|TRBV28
CAGSLVARDEKLFF
TGTGCCGGCAGTTTAGTTGCCAGGGATGAAAAACTGTTTTTT
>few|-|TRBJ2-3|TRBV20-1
CSATGEWGDTQYF
TGCAGTGCTACAGGGGAATGGGGAGATACGCAGTATTTT
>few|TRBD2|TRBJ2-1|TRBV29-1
CSVEFPLADPRDEQFF
TGCAGCGTTGAATTCCCCCTAGCGGACCCACGGGATGAGCAGTTCTTC
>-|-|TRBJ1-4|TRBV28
CASEPFQGNEKLFF
TGTGCCAGCGAGCCCTTTCAGGGTAATGAAAAACTGTTTTTT
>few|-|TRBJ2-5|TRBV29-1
CSVEGRVIWDNQETQYF
TGCAGCGTTGAAGGGAGGGTGATTTGGGACAACCAAGAGACCCAGTACTTC
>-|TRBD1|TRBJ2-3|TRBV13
CASSSQRTGSVDTQYF
TGTGCCAGCAGCTCCCAGAGGACAGGGTCCGTAGATACGCAGTATTTT
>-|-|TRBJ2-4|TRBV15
CATSAQDGGAKNIQYF
TGTGCCACCAGCGCCCAGGATGGGGGTGCCAAAAACATTCAGTACTTC
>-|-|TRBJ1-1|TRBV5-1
CASSLTRQPTEAFF
TGCGCCAGCAGCTTGACCAGACAGCCCACTGAAGCTTTCTTT
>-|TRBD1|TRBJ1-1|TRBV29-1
CSYAGGTAEAFF
TGCAGCTATGCAGGGGGAACGGCTGAAGCTTTCTTT
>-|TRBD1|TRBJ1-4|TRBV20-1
CSAATGQGIEKLFF
TGCAGTGCTGCAACCGGACAGGGGATAGAAAAACTGTTTTTT
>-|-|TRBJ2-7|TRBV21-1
CASSSRRAFYEQYF
TGTGCCAGCAGTTCTAGACGGGCCTTCTACGAGCAGTACTTC
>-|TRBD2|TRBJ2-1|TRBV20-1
CSARDGTSGRYNEQFF
TGCAGTGCTAGAGATGGTACTAGCGGGAGATACAATGAGCAGTTCTTC
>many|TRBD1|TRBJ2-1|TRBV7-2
CASSPGQAYNEQFF
TGTGCCAGCAGCCCGGGACAGGCCTACAATGAGCAGTTCTTC
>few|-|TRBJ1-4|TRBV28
CASRENNEKLFF
TGTGCCAGCCGGGAAAATAATGAAAAACTGTTTTTT
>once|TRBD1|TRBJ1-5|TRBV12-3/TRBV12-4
CANSPGTGNNQPQHF
TGTGCCAACAGTCCCGGGACAGGGAACAATCAGCCCCAGCATTTT
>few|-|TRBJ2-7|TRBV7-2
CASSSARASPSYEQYF
TGTGCCAGCAGCTCTGCCCGTGCCAGCCCCTCCTACGAGCAGTACTTC
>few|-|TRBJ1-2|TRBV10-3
CAISSRGIINYGYTF
TGTGCCATCAGTTCTCGGGGGATTATTAACTATGGCTACACCTTC
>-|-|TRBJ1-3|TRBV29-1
CSAIRESGNTIYF
TGCAGCGCTATACGAGAGAGTGGAAACACCATATATTTT
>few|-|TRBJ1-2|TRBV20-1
CSAYYRRGRAFNYGYTF
TGCAGTGCTTACTACCGGCGGGGACGGGCGTTTAACTATGGCTACACCTTC
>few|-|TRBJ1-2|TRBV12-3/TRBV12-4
CASSLDGRMYGYTF
TGTGCCAGCAGTTTAGACGGACGAATGTATGGCTACACCTTC
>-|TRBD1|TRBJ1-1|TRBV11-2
CASSYPGQGLFAEAFF
TGTGCCAGCAGCTACCCGGGACAGGGCCTTTTCGCTGAAGCTTTCTTT
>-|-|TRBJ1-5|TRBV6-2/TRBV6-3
CASSYALQGNQPQHF
TGTGCCAGCAGTTACGCCCTGCAGGGTAACCAGCCCCAGCATTTT
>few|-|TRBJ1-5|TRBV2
CASQGGVGNQPQHF
TGTGCCAGCCAAGGAGGCGTGGGCAATCAGCCCCAGCATTTT
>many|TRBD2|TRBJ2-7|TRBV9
CASSVELAGVGEQYF
TGTGCCAGCAGCGTAGAGCTAGCGGGAGTAGGTGAGCAGTACTTC
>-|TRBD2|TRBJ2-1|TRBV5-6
CASSLYGTSGVSSYNEQFF
TGTGCCAGCAGCTTGTACGGGACTAGCGGGGTTAGCTCCTACAATGAGCAGTTCTTC
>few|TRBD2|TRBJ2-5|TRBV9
CASSVGEGRGTQYF
TGTGCCAGCAGCGTAGGAGAAGGGAGGGGGACCCAGTACTTC
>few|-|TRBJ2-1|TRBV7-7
CASSSRVGESSYNEQFF
TGTGCTAGCAGCTCGAGGGTTGGGGAGAGCTCCTACAATGAGCAGTTCTTC
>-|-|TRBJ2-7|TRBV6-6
CASVRSNGGYEQYF
TGTGCCAGCGTTAGGTCCAACGGGGGCTACGAGCAGTACTTC
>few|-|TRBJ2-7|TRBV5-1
CASSKGEWSYEQYF
TGCGCCAGCAGCAAAGGGGAGTGGTCCTACGAGCAGTACTTC
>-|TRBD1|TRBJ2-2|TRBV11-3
CASSSRGQGAIGELFF
TGTGCCAGCAGCTCGAGGGGACAGGGGGCAATCGGGGAGCTGTTTTTT
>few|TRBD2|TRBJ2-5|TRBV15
CATSLAGEETQYF
TGTGCCACGAGCCTAGCGGGAGAAGAGACCCAGTACTTC
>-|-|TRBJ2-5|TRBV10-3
CAISDGPLEYF
TGTGCCATCAGTGATGGACCACTGGAGTACTTC
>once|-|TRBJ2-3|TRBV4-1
CASSEPDGLTQYF
TGCGCCAGCAGCGAACCCGACGGGTTGACGCAGTATTTT